One and the same sample provided the 22 T cell receptor beta chains below, sequenced in a study of OX40 agonist ivuxolimab in advanced cancers. Assay used: immunoSEQ multiplex PCR; TCRdb lists only in-frame clones, some missing. Here the sample spans under 40,000 clones, 81% being singletons. The material was CD4+ or CD8+ T cells sorted from blood, obtained in a trial of the OX40 agonist ivuxolimab. These receptors were obtained from an adult with an advanced solid tumor such as melanoma, head and neck, liver or kidney cancer.

The rearrangement uses TRBV14 and TRBJ2-4; D perhaps matches TRBD1 (6 bases). With 4 bases removed from V and 0 bases from J, the gap between germline ends came to 10 bases. Germline lookup yields CDR1 SGHDN and CDR2 FVKESK. This CDR3 spans 15 amino acids. The CDR3 is CASSPRTVAKNIQYF. In DNA form, the CDR3 reads TGTGCCAGCAGCCCCAGGACAGTAGCCAAAAACATTCAGTACTTC.

The chain employs TRBV5-6 and TRBJ1-1; no definite D call. The V end was cut by 4 bases, the J end by 3 bases, with 13 bases between. The CDR3 consists of 14 residues. Germline CDR1 SGHDT, CDR2 YYEEEE. For the CDR3, the DNA is TGTGCCAGCAGCCCTTTTGGTCGATACACTGAAGCTTTCTTT. Translation: CASSPFGRYTEAFF.

This sequence joins TRBV6-5 and TRBJ1-6; the D gene is possibly TRBD1 (5 bases). The CDR3 runs to 15 residues. Trimming left V 6 bases short and J 0 bases short, with 9 bases between. Germline V gives CDR1 MNHEY, CDR2 SVGAGI. CDR3 loop: CASRTDTSYNSPLHF. DNA for the CDR3: TGTGCCAGCAGAACGGACACCTCCTATAATTCACCCCTCCACTTT.

In this sample, this clone turned up once. The CDR3: CASSFLARLYEQYF. The CDR3 DNA follows: TGTGCCAGCAGCTTCCTCGCCCGTCTATACGAGCAGTACTTC. J is TRBJ2-7 and V is TRBV11-3, with D unclear. The germline CDR1 and CDR2 sequences are SGHNT and YENEEA. The CDR3 contains 14 residues. The V gene lost 3 bases and the J gene lost 4 bases, with 13 bases spanning the gap.

V gene TRBV30 combines with J gene TRBJ2-1; 14 nucleotides align to TRBD2. Germline V lookup: CDR1 GTSNPN, CDR2 SVGIG (reference sequence). The length of the CDR3 is 15 residues. V was pared by 2 bases and J by 8 bases, with 5 bases of the junction left unmatched. The CDR3 sequence is CAWSKRLAGGDEQFF. CDR3 in DNA: TGTGCCTGGAGTAAACGACTAGCGGGGGGGGATGAGCAGTTCTTC.

The V call is TRBV4-2, the J call TRBJ1-3; TRBD1 agrees at 7 bases. The CDR3 sequence is 16 residues long. In germline, CDR1 is LGHNA, CDR2 YNFKEQ. V dropped 0 bases and J dropped 4; count of bases not matched to a gene: 6. The CDR3 here is CASSQDQGGMGNTIYF. CDR3 nucleotide sequence: TGTGCCAGCAGCCAAGATCAGGGGGGTATGGGAAACACCATATATTTT.

The J gene is TRBJ1-6, the V gene TRBV21-1. TRBV21-1 is a pseudogene. The CDR3 consists of 13 residues. Here the CDR3 reads CASSKGRFSPLHF. The CDR3 DNA reads as TGTGCCAGCAGCAAAGGTAGGTTTTCACCCCTCCACTTT.

This clone has just a few counts. This chain connects TRBV5-4 to TRBJ1-4; TRBD1 agrees at 10 bases. The germline gives CDR1 SGHNT, CDR2 YYREEE (reference sequence). V shed 3 bases, J shed 4 bases, and the junction held 6 bases outside the gene matches. This CDR3 is built from 16 residues. CDR3 region: CASSSDRGLSNEKLFF. The CDR3 coding sequence is TGTGCCAGCAGCTCTGACAGGGGGCTTAGTAATGAAAAACTGTTTTTT.

This clone was counted between two and nine times. This chain links TRBV5-3 with TRBJ2-5; TRBD2 aligns across 9 bases. TRBV5-3 is an ORF, with its function uncertain. After removal of 1 base from V and 4 bases from J, the junction contained 11 bases not matched to a gene. The CDR3 length is 17 residues. The CDR3 is CARSLQRGDAMLETQYF. CDR3 DNA sequence: TGTGCCAGAAGCTTGCAGCGGGGGGATGCTATGTTAGAGACCCAGTACTTC.

The chain employs TRBV2 and TRBJ2-5; 8 positions agree with TRBD2. Germline CDR1 is SNHLY and CDR2 is FYNNEI. Losses at the gene ends were 4 bases for V and 5 bases for J; bases not matched to a gene: 9. The CDR3 runs 15 residues. The CDR3 sequence: CASSAPGLARETQYF. CDR3 in DNA: TGTGCCAGCAGTGCGCCTGGACTAGCAAGGGAGACCCAGTACTTC. Full variable domain (missing parts from reference TRBV2 and TRBJ2-5): EPEVTQTPSHQVTQMGQEVILRCVPISNHLYFYWYRQILGQKVEFLVSFYNNEISEKSEIFDDQFSVERPDGSNFTLKIRSTKLEDSAMYFCASSAPGLARETQYFGPGTRLLVL.

This chain uses TRBV18 with TRBJ1-6; possible D gene TRBD1, 5 bases. Germline CDR1 KGHSH, CDR2 LQKENI. This CDR3 has 15 amino acids. Trimming pared 6 bases from V and 7 bases from J, leaving 16 bases between. CDR3 nucleotide sequence: TGTGCCAGCTCCCCCGGGGGGAAGTCCAATTCACCCCTCCACTTT. Translating it yields CASSPGGKSNSPLHF.

V is TRBV7-8 and J is TRBJ1-2; 7 positions agree with TRBD1. V lost 5 bases, J lost 0 bases, and 6 bases stayed unmatched. The CDR3 runs to 15 residues. The V gene's germline CDR1 is SGHVS and CDR2 FQNEAQ. Here the CDR3 reads CASSARDSTNYGYTF. The CDR3 DNA reads as TGTGCCAGCAGCGCCCGGGACAGCACTAACTATGGCTACACCTTC.

The chain combines TRBV14 with TRBJ2-1, with D possibly being TRBD1 (5 bases). V lost 4 bases to trimming and J lost 4 bases, with 20 bases between them. Germline CDR1 reads SGHDN; CDR2 reads FVKESK. The length of the CDR3 is 17 residues. CDR3 nucleotides: TGTGCCAGCAGCCCCCCTATGGGGCAGGGAAGGTACAATGAGCAGTTCTTC. It codes for CASSPPMGQGRYNEQFF.

The chain combines TRBV4-1 with TRBJ2-7, with D perhaps matching TRBD1 or TRBD2 (5 bases each). V was pared by 0 bases and J by 3 bases, with 15 bases between. This CDR3 contains 16 residues. Germline CDR1 is MGHRA and CDR2 is YSYEKL. CDR3 sequence (DNA): TGCGCCAGCAGCCAAGATTTGGACGGGACCTACTACGAGCAGTACTTC. Translating it yields CASSQDLDGTYYEQYF.

The chain couples TRBV28 to TRBJ1-5; D gene ambiguous. The CDR3 covers 12 residues. The V end lost 2 bases, the J end lost 4 bases, and 3 bases lay between the germline ends. The germline V gene has CDR1 MDHEN and CDR2 SYDVKM. DNA of the CDR3: TGTGCCAGCAGTTTACCGAATCAGCCCCAGCATTTT. Residues: CASSLPNQPQHF.

The chain combines TRBV28 with TRBJ1-1; 7 nucleotides align to TRBD1. This CDR3 region has 17 residues. Germline CDR1 and CDR2: MDHEN and SYDVKM. V was pared by 5 bases and J by 3 bases, with 15 bases of the junction left unmatched. The CDR3 DNA sequence: TGTGCCAGCAGTCTCCGTAAGGGGGCGAGGCTTGACACTGAAGCTTTCTTT. Residues: CASSLRKGARLDTEAFF. Drawing the rest from reference TRBV28 and TRBJ1-1, the complete variable domain is DVKVTQSSRYLVKRTGEKVFLECVQDMDHENMFWYRQDPGLGLRLIYFSYDVKMKEKGDIPEGYSVSREKKERFSLILESASTNQTSMYLCASSLRKGARLDTEAFFGQGTRLTVV.

This chain uses TRBV2 with TRBJ1-2, with TRBD1 identical over 12 bases. With 0 bases clipped from V and 3 bases from J, the junction kept 5 bases outside the gene matches. Germline CDR1 and CDR2: SNHLY and FYNNEI. This CDR3 comprises 17 residues. CDR3 sequence: CASSEAGDRGLDYGYTF. The CDR3 DNA reads as TGTGCCAGCAGTGAAGCGGGGGACAGGGGGCTCGACTATGGCTACACCTTC.

This clone has just a few counts. This rearrangement joins TRBV2 to TRBJ1-5, with D unresolved. Germline V gives CDR1 SNHLY, CDR2 FYNNEI. The CDR3 length is 15 residues. Trimming took off 4 bases at V and 0 bases at J, with 10 bases between the two ends. The CDR3 reads CASSGETLSNQPQHF. The DNA for the CDR3 is TGTGCCAGCAGTGGGGAGACACTTAGCAATCAGCCCCAGCATTTT.

The gene calls are TRBV6-6 and TRBJ2-7; 7 bases map to TRBD2. J lost 3 bases, V lost 7 bases, and 12 bases had no gene match. This CDR3 has 15 residues. Per the germline V gene, CDR1 is MNHNY and CDR2 is SVGAGI (reference sequence). CDR3: CASTLLGGSFYEQYF. CDR3 coding DNA: TGTGCCAGCACCTTACTGGGGGGGAGTTTCTACGAGCAGTACTTC.

CDR3 region: CASSYFSYEQYF. CDR3 coding DNA: TGTGCCAGCAGTTACTTCTCCTACGAGCAGTACTTC. V is TRBV6-5 and J is TRBJ2-7; D remains unclear. CDR3 length: 12 amino acids. V dropped 1 base and J dropped 0 bases, with 1 base sitting between them. The V gene's germline CDR1 is MNHEY and CDR2 SVGAGI.

CDR3 in amino acids: CASSLRGGPRTDTQYF. DNA of the CDR3: TGTGCCAGCAGCTTAAGAGGGGGGCCCCGCACAGATACGCAGTATTTT. V usage is TRBV7-2 and J usage is TRBJ2-3, with D possibly called TRBD1 or TRBD2 (6 bases each). Trimming pared 2 bases from V and 1 base from J, leaving 13 bases between. Germline CDR1 reads SGHTA; CDR2 reads FQGNSA. This CDR3 has 16 residues.

The chain joins TRBV25-1 to TRBJ2-5, with a tentative D call TRBD1 (7 bases). Trimming took off 0 bases at V and 5 bases at J, with 10 bases between the two ends. The CDR3 extends over 14 amino acids. CDR1 is MGHDK, CDR2 SYGVNS, per germline. The CDR3, as DNA: TGTGCCAGCAGTGAATATGGAGGGGGCGAGACCCAGTACTTC. This encodes CASSEYGGGETQYF.